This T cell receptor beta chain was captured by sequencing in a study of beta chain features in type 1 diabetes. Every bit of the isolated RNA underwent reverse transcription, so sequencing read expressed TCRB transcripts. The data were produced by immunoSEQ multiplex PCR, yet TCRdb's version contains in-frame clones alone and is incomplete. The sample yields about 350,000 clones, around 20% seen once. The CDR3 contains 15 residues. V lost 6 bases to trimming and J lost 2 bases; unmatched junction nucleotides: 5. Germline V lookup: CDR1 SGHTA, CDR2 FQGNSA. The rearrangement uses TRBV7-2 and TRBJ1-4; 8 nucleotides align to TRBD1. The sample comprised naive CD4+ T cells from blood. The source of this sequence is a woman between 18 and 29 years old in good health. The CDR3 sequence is CASSLDRGTNEKLFF. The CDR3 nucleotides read TGTGCCAGCAGTCTAGACAGGGGCACTAATGAAAAACTGTTTTTT.